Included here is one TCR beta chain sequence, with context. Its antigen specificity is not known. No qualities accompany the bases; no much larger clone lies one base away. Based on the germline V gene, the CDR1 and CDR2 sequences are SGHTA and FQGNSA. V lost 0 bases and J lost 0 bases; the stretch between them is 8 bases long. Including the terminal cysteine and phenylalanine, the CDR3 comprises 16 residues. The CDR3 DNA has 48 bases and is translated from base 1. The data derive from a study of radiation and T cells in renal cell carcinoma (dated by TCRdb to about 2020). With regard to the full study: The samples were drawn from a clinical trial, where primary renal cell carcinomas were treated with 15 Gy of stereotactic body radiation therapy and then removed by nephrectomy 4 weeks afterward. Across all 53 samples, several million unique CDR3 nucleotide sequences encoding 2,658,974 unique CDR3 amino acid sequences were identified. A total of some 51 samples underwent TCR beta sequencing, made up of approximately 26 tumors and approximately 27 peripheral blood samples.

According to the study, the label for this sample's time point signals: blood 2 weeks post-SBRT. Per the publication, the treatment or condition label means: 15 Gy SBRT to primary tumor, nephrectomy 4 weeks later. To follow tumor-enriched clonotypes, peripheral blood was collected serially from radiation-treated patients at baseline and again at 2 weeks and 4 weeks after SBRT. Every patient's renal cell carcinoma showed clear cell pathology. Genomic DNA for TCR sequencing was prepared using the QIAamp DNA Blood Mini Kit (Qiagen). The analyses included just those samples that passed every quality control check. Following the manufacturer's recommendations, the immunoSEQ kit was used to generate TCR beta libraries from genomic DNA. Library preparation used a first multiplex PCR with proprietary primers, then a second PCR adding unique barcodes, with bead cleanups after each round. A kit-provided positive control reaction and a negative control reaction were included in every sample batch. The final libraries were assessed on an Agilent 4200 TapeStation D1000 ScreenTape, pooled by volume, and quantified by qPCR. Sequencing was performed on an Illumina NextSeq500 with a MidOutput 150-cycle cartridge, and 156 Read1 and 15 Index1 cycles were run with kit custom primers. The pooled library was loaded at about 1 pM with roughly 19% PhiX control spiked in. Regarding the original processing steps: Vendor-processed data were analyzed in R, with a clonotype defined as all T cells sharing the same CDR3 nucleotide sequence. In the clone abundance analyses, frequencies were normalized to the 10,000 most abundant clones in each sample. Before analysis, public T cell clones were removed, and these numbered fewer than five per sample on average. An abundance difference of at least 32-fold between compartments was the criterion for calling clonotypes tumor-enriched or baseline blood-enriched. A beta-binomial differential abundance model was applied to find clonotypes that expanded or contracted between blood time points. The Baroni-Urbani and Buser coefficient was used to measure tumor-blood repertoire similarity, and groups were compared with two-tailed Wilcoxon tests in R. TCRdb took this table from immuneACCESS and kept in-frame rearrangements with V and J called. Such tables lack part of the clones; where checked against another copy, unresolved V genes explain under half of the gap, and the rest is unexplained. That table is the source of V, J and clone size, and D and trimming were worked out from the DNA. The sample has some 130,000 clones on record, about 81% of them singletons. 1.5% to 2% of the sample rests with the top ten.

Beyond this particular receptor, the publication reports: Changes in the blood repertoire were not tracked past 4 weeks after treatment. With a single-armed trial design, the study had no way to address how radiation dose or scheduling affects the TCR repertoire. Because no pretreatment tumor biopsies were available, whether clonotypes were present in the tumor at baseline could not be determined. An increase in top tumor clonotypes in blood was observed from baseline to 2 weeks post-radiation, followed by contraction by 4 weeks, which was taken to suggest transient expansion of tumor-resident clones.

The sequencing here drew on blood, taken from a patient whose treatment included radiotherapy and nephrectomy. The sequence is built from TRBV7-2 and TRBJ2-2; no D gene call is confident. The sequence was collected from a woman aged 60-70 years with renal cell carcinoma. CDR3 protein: CASSLAGWSNTGELFF. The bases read TGTGCCAGCAGCTTAGCAGGGTGGTCGAACACCGGGGAGCTGTTTTTT.